This TCR beta chain was captured by sequencing in a study of T-cell reconstitution after alpha-beta-depleted transplantation in children. The study, taken as a whole, reports: Surviving recipient T cells and intrathymic progenitors accounted for some patients' high TCRbeta diversity at day 60. T-cell numbers and diversity, one year after transplant, stemmed largely from T cells that were newly produced.

For TCRbeta, the library was prepared with unique molecular identifiers. TCRdb reprocessed the PCR reads via MiXCR and lists one record per CDR3 protein. This table has about 250,000 distinct CDR3 sequences, about 24% appearing once. This clonotype was observed a single time. What it recognizes is unknown. This CDR3 has 14 residues. Per the germline V gene, CDR1 is MNHNS and CDR2 is SASEGT. V lost 5 bases and J lost 5; bases outside the gene matches: 5. The TCR comes from a female patient aged 2-9 years who had a stem cell transplant for congenital amegakaryocytic thrombocytopenia, so the T cells may come from the graft donor. The chain carries TRBV6-1 and TRBJ1-4; 7 positions match TRBD1. The sample here was PBMCs, mostly from graft donor cells, taken 360 days after TCRalphabeta/CD19-depleted stem cell transplant. CDR3 sequence (DNA): TGTGCCAGCAGTCTCAGGGGGTTAAATGAAAAACTGTTTTTT. Protein sequence: CASSLRGLNEKLFF.